Described below is a single TCR beta chain sequence and its context. As yet, its antigen is unknown. This sample stems from a study of molecular identifiers for immune sequencing clone quantification. This CDR3 is 14 amino acids long. V gave up 2 bases and J gave up 2 bases, with 10 bases separating them. Looked up from germline, CDR1 is MDHEN and CDR2 is SYDVKM. Naive CD8 library inputs spanned roughly 17,000 to 1,100,000 sorted cells and 10%, 30% or 50% RNA. Based on a CD8+CD4-CCR7+CD45RA+ profile, naive CD8 T cells were sorted. Study findings and constraints: Whereas clones above 20 RNA copies held under 1% of naive-cell molecules, they held over 97% of effector molecules. The study reportedly detected spiked Jurkat TCR RNA from one cell among over 950,000 naive cells.

MiXCR, run by TCRdb on the PCR reads, gives a single entry per CDR3 protein. The sample carries about 320,000 distinct CDR3 sequences, 20% to 25% recorded once. This TCR was sampled from a human donor in good health. Some libraries in this study had Jurkat cell RNA spiked in. The chain uses TRBV28 and TRBJ2-7, with D perhaps matching TRBD1 (5 bases). The sequencing input was naive CD8+ T cells from blood, with Jurkat cell RNA spiked in. As for subset: FACS-sorted CD8+CD4-CCR7+CD45RA+ naive T cells. DNA of the CDR3: TGTGCCAGCAGTTTAGGCAGGGCGACCTACGAGCAGTACTTC. It codes for CASSLGRATYEQYF.